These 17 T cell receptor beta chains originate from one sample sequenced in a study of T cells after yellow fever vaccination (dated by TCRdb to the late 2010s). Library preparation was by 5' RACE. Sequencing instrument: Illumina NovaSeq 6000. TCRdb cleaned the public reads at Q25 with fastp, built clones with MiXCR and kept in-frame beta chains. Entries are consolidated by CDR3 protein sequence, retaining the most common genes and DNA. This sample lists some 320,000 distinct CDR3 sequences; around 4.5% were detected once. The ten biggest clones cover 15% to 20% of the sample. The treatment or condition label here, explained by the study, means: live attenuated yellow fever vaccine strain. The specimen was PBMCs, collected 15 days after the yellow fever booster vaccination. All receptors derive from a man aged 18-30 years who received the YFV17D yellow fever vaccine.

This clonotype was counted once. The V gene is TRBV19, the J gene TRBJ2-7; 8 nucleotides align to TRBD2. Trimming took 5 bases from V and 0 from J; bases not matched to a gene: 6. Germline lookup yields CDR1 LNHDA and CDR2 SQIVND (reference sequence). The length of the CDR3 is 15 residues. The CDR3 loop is CASSEQRGNSYEQYF. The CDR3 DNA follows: TGTGCCAGTAGTGAGCAGCGGGGGAACTCCTACGAGCAGTACTTC.

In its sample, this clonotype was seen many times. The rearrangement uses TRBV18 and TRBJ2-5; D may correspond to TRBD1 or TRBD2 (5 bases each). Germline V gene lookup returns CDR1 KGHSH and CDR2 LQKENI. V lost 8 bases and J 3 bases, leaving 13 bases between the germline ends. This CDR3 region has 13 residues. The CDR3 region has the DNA TGTGCCAGCAGTCCCGGGACGGAAGAGACCCAGTACTTC. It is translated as CASSPGTEETQYF.

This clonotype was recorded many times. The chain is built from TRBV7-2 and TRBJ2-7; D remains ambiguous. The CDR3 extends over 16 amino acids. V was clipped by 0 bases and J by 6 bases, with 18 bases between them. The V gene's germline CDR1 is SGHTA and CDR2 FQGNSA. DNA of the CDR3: TGTGCCAGCAGCTTAGCTTGGCAGTCCCCACCGGGCGAGCAGTACTTC. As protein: CASSLAWQSPPGEQYF.

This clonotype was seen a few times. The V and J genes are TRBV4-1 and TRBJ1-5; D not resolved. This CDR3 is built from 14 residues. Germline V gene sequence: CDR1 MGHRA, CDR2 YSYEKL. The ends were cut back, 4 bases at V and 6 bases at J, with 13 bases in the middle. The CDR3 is CASSLKGGLQPQHF. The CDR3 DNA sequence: TGCGCCAGCAGCCTGAAAGGCGGCCTTCAGCCCCAGCATTTT.

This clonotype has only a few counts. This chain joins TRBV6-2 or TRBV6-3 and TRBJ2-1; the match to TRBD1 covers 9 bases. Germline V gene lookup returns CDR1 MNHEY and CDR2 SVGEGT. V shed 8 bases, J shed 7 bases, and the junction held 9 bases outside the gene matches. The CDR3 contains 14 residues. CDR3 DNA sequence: TGTGCCAGCTCTTACTTTGGGACAGGGAATGAGCAGTTCTTC. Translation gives CASSYFGTGNEQFF.

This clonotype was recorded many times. CDR3 in DNA: TGTGCCAGCAGTTTAGTTTTTCGTTTAGCGGGGAGCACAGATACGCAGTATTTT. It translates to CASSLVFRLAGSTDTQYF. This chain joins TRBV12-3 or TRBV12-4 and TRBJ2-3; 8 bases line up with TRBD2. This CDR3 is built from 18 residues. V lost 1 base and J lost 0; bases outside the gene matches: 9.

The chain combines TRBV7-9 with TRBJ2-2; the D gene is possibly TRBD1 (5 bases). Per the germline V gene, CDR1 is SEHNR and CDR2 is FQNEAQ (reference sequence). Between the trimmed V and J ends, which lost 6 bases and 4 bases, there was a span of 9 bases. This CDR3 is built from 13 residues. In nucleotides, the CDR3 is TGTGCCAGCAGGCCCGACAGCACCGGGGAGCTGTTTTTT. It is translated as CASRPDSTGELFF.

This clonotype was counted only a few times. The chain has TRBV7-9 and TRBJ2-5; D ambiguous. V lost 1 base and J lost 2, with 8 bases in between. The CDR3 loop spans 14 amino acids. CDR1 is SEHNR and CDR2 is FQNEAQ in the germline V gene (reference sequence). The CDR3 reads CASSLVLGQETQYF. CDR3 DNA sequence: TGTGCCAGCAGCTTAGTGCTGGGTCAAGAGACCCAGTACTTC.

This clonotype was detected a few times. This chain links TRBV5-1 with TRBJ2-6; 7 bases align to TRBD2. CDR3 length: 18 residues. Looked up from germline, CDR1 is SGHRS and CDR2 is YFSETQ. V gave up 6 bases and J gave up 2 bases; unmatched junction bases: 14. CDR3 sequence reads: CASNNSGTNSPGANVLTF. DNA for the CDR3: TGCGCCAGCAACAATTCCGGGACTAACTCCCCTGGGGCCAACGTCCTGACTTTC.

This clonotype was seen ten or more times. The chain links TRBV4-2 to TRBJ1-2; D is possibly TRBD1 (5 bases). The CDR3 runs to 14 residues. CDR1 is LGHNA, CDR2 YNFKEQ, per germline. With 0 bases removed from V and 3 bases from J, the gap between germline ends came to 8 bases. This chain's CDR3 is CASSQERGDYGYTF. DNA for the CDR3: TGTGCCAGCAGCCAAGAACGGGGCGACTATGGCTACACCTTC.

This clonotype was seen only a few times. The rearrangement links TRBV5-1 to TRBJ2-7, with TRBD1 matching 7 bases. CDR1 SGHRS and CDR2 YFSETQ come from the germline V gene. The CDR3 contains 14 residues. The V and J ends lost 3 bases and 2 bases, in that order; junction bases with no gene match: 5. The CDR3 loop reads CASSSPGTAYEQYF. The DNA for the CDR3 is TGCGCCAGCAGCTCCCCCGGGACAGCCTACGAGCAGTACTTC.

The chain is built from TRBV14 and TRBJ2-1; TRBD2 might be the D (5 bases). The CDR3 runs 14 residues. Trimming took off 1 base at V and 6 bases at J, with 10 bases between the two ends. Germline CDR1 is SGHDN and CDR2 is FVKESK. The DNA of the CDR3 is TGTGCCAGCAGCCAAGGACTAACGGCCAATGAGCAGTTCTTC. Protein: CASSQGLTANEQFF.

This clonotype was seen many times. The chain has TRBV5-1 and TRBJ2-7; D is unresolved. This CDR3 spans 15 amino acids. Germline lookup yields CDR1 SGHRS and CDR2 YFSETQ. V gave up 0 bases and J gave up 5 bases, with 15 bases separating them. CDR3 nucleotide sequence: TGCGCCAGCAGCTTGGGGCACGCGCCCAGCGACGAGCAGTACGTC. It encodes CASSLGHAPSDEQYV.

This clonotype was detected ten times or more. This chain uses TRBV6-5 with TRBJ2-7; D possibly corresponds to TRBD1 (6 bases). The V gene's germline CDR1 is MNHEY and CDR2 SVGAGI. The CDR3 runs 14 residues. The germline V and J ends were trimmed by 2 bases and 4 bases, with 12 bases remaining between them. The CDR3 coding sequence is TGTGCCAGCAGTTACGGACTCGGACAGTACGAGCAGTACGTC. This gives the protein CASSYGLGQYEQYV.

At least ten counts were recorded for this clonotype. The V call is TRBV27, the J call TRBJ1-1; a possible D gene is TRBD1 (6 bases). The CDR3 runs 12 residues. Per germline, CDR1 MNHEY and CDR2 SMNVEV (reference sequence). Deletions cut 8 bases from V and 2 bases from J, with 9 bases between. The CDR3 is CASAGVNTEAFF. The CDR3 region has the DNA TGTGCCAGCGCAGGGGTTAACACTGAAGCTTTCTTT.

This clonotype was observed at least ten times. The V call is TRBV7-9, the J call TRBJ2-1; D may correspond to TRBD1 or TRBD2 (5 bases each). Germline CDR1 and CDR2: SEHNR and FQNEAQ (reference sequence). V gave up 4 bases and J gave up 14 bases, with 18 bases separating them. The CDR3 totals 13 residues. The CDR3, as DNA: TGTGCCAGCAGCTGGGCCGGGGCTCGGGCGGAGTTCTTC. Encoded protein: CASSWAGARAEFF.

CDR3 in amino acids: CASSQQDRSSYNSPLHF. Written as DNA, the CDR3 is TGTGCCAGCAGCCAACAGGACAGGAGCTCCTATAATTCACCCCTCCACTTT. J is TRBJ1-6 and V is TRBV12-3 or TRBV12-4; 7 bases line up with TRBD1. V shed 6 bases and J 0 bases; nucleotides not matched to a gene: 8. The CDR3 loop spans 17 amino acids.